This TCR beta chain was sequenced for a study of OX40 agonist ivuxolimab in advanced cancers. The study, taken as a whole, reports: Clonal expansion by week 6 occurred in CD4+ and CD8+ blood T cells (at 0.1 to 3.0 mg/kg). In general, CD8+ T cells held more expanded clones than CD4+ did, on average.

Comments on this clone: Its antigen remains unknown.

Trimming removed 4 bases from V and 2 bases from J; junction bases left unmatched: 6. Germline CDR1 reads MNHEY; CDR2 reads SVGAGI. There are 16 residues in the CDR3. People who had autoimmune disease history or systemic immunosuppression were excluded. Libraries were prepared by immunoSEQ multiplex PCR; TCRdb keeps only in-frame clonotypes and omits some of them. This table holds tens of thousands of clones, roughly 84% found once. The sequenced sample was CD4+ or CD8+ T cells sorted from blood, obtained in a trial of the OX40 agonist ivuxolimab. The sequence was collected from an adult with an advanced solid tumor such as melanoma, head and neck, liver or kidney cancer. The rearrangement links TRBV6-5 to TRBJ2-2; 8 nucleotides match TRBD1. The CDR3 loop is CASSSRGTGNTGELFF. CDR3 DNA: TGTGCCAGCAGTTCGCGAGGGACAGGCAACACCGGGGAGCTGTTTTTT.